The 20 T cell receptor delta chains listed next were all sequenced from one sample in a study of gamma-delta T cells after stem cell transplantation. TCRdb redid clone calling on the RT-PCR reads using CATT. The sample comprises 13,000 or so delta-chain clones, roughly a third of which are singletons, and 3% to 4.5% rests with the top ten. The specimen sequenced was gamma-delta T cells. The receptors come from a human donor. It is not recorded whose cells these are; they may come from a transplant donor.

This clone was picked up a small number of times. The chain joins TRAV29/DV5 to TRDJ1; 8 nucleotides line up with TRDD3. This CDR3 has 16 amino acids. Trimming cost V 0 bases and J 0 bases; bases outside gene matches: 7. Looked up from germline, CDR1 is NSMFDY and CDR2 is ISSIKDK. CDR3 nucleotides: TGTGCAGCAAGCGCGTTAATGGGGGATTACACCGATAAACTCATCTTT. This translates into CAASALMGDYTDKLIF.

Details on this clone: A much larger clone differs by one base, so this may be a read error. The same CDR3 can be traced to other DNA sequences in this sample. The gene calls are TRDV2 and TRDJ3, with TRDD3 identical over 11 bases. This CDR3 is 18 amino acids long. The V and J ends lost 1 base and 2 bases, in that order; junction bases with no gene match: 3. The V gene's germline CDR1 is GEAIGNYY and CDR2 EKD. CDR3 in amino acids: CACDTVLGDTWDTRQMFF. Written as DNA, the CDR3 is TGTGCCTGTGACACAGTACTGGGGGATACCTGGGACACCCGACAGATGTTTTTC.

Relative to its sample, this clone is medium-sized (0.01 to 0.1%). The chain is built from TRDV2 and TRDJ1; 11 positions match TRDD3. CDR1 and CDR2 (germline): GEAIGNYY, EKD. This CDR3 has 14 residues. After removal of 1 base from V and 6 bases from J, the junction contained 3 bases not matched to a gene. The CDR3 DNA reads as TGTGCCTGTGACACTGGGGGATACGCGCATAAACTCATCTTT. Translation gives CACDTGGYAHKLIF.

This clone appeared a few times. V and J are TRDV2 and TRDJ1; 8 bases line up with TRDD3. The CDR3 is 16 amino acids. The trim removed 4 bases at V and 6 bases at J, leaving 15 bases unmatched. Germline V gene sequence: CDR1 GEAIGNYY, CDR2 EKD. CDR3 coding DNA: TGTGCCTGTGAAAATTTCCTGGGGGACCCGACCTATAAACTCATCTTT. It is translated as CACENFLGDPTYKLIF.

This rearrangement joins TRDV1 to TRDJ1; a possible D gene is TRDD2 (6 bases). Germline V gene lookup returns CDR1 TSWWSYY and CDR2 QGS. CDR3 length equals 20 residues. V dropped 2 bases and J dropped 5 bases, with 30 bases sitting between them. The CDR3 sequence is CALGETTTCPTPDSRDKLIF. The CDR3 nucleotides read TGTGCTCTTGGGGAAACCACAACCTGTCCTACGCCAGACTCGAGAGATAAACTCATCTTT.

A few counts support this clone. The chain couples TRDV2 to TRDJ1; no definite D call. The V end was cut by 1 base, the J end by 0 bases, with 2 bases between. The CDR3 is 12 residues long. Looked up from germline, CDR1 is GEAIGNYY and CDR2 is EKD. The CDR3 DNA sequence: TGTGCCTGTGACACAAACACCGATAAACTCATCTTT. It translates to CACDTNTDKLIF.

A few counts support this clone. This could be a read error, since a much larger clone is one nucleotide away. Other DNA variants within this sample encode the same CDR3. The CDR3 coding sequence is TGTGCCTGTGAATACTGGGGGAGCTCCTGGGACACCCGACAGATGTTTTTC. This translates into CACEYWGSSWDTRQMFF. V gene TRDV2 combines with J gene TRDJ3; 9 bases line up with TRDD3. Germline CDR1 GEAIGNYY, CDR2 EKD. With V trimmed by 4 bases and J by 0 bases, 3 bases remained unmatched. This CDR3 is built from 17 residues.

A few counts support this clone. V and J are TRAV29/DV5 and TRDJ1, with a possible D match to TRDD3 (6 bases). The CDR3 length is 23 residues. The germline V gene has CDR1 NSMFDY and CDR2 ISSIKDK. Trimming removed 3 bases at V and 4 bases at J, with 43 bases between. CDR3 protein: CAATRPPFEGTGYPIKSIDKLIF. CDR3 sequence (DNA): TGTGCAGCAACGCGTCCCCCGTTCGAGGGGACTGGGTACCCAATTAAGTCCATCGATAAACTCATCTTT.

V is TRDV3 and J is TRDJ1; 13 bases are shared with TRDD3. V lost 3 bases, J lost 2 bases, and 21 bases stayed unmatched. This CDR3 is 20 amino acids long. Germline-derived CDR1 and CDR2 are TVYSNPD and GDNSRS (reference sequence). CDR3: CAFISSIILGDTETTDKLIF. The CDR3 coding sequence is TGTGCCTTCATCTCTTCTATCATACTGGGGGATACGGAAACGACCGATAAACTCATCTTT.

In this sample, this clone turned up a few times. The chain is built from TRDV2 and TRDJ1, with 7 bases fitting TRDD3. The junction had 12 bases not matched to a gene; V was cut back by 0 bases and J by 3 bases. CDR1 is GEAIGNYY, CDR2 EKD, per germline. The CDR3 covers 17 residues. The CDR3 bases are TGTGCCTGTGACACCGGACTGGGGATTGGCCCGGCCGATAAACTCATCTTT. Protein: CACDTGLGIGPADKLIF.

The gene calls are TRDV1 and TRDJ3, with D tentatively TRDD3 (6 bases). The V and J ends lost 3 bases and 0 bases respectively, with 18 bases between them. CDR1 is TSWWSYY and CDR2 is QGS in the germline V gene. This CDR3 region has 20 residues. The DNA of the CDR3 is TGTGCTCTTGGGGAGGGGGGACCCCACCCGAGCTCCTGGGACACCCGACAGATGTTTTTC. This sequence encodes CALGEGGPHPSSWDTRQMFF.

This clone was seen a handful of times. Compared with germline, one end of the junction differs, possibly owing to a read error. This CDR3 is CALGEIGPGRSSWDTRRMFF. In nucleotides, the CDR3 is TGTGCTCTTGGGGAAATCGGACCTGGCCGAAGCTCCTGGGACACCCGACGGATGTTTTTC. This chain links TRDV1 with TRDJ3; D possibly corresponds to TRDD3 (5 bases). Germline-derived CDR1 and CDR2 are TSWWSYY and QGS. The CDR3 totals 20 residues.

This clone was found a few times. The protein TCRdb lists belongs to a much larger clone and differs from this DNA's translation at residue 12, which points to a read error; the protein shown is made from the DNA. The chain is built from TRDV2 and TRDJ2; TRDD3 matches 12 bases. CDR1 GEAIGNYY and CDR2 EKD come from the germline V gene. The CDR3 totals 16 residues. CDR3 sequence: CACDILGDTLTTQLFF. The CDR3 nucleotides read TGTGCCTGTGACATACTGGGGGATACTTTGACAACACAACTCTTCTTT.

V and J are TRDV2 and TRDJ1; 9 bases map to TRDD3. CDR3 length equals 20 residues. CDR1 GEAIGNYY and CDR2 EKD come from the germline V gene. Trimming at V came to 0 bases and at J to 0 bases, leaving 16 bases not matched to a gene. The CDR3 region is CACDTGPGDTRPEYTDKLIF. The CDR3 coding sequence is TGTGCCTGTGACACCGGGCCGGGGGATACCCGACCCGAGTACACCGATAAACTCATCTTT.

This chain links TRDV2 with TRDJ3, with TRDD3 identical over 9 bases. This CDR3 comprises 18 residues. Germline loops: CDR1 GEAIGNYY, CDR2 EKD. V gave up 2 bases and J gave up 1 base; unmatched junction bases: 5. This chain's CDR3 is CACDILGEVSWDTRQMFF. The CDR3 DNA follows: TGTGCCTGTGACATACTGGGGGAGGTATCCTGGGACACCCGACAGATGTTTTTC.

The chain links TRDV1 to TRDJ1; TRDD3 matches 11 bases. V shed 0 bases and J 10 bases; nucleotides not matched to a gene: 25. This CDR3 has 21 residues. Germline loops: CDR1 TSWWSYY, CDR2 QGS. CDR3 sequence (DNA): TGTGCTCTTGGGGAACTAGGGTCCCAAGGTCGGGCTGGGGGATACCTAGATCGACTCATCTTT. This encodes CALGELGSQGRAGGYLDRLIF.

In its sample, this clone is medium-sized. The chain uses TRDV2 and TRDJ3; TRDD3 matches 11 bases. Unmatched junction bases numbered 3, after V lost 0 bases and J lost 0 bases. The CDR3 consists of 19 residues. CDR1 is GEAIGNYY, CDR2 EKD, per germline. CDR3 sequence reads: CACDTVGGYGSWDTRQMFF. CDR3 nucleotides: TGTGCCTGTGACACCGTTGGGGGATACGGCTCCTGGGACACCCGACAGATGTTTTTC.

This sequence joins TRDV3 and TRDJ1; a weak D match, TRDD3 (6 bases). Germline CDR1 reads TVYSNPD; CDR2 reads GDNSRS (reference sequence). V lost 3 bases, J lost 2 bases, and 25 bases lay in between. This CDR3 comprises 17 residues. CDR3 coding DNA: TGTGCCTTCCTAGGGTCTGGGGACTTCAAAGGGACCGATAAACTCATCTTT. Translation: CAFLGSGDFKGTDKLIF.

V gene TRDV1 combines with J gene TRDJ1, with 12 bases lining up with TRDD3. The trim removed 1 base at V and 0 bases at J, leaving 15 bases unmatched. The CDR3 is 21 amino acids. Germline assignment: CDR1 TSWWSYY and CDR2 QGS. The CDR3 nucleotides are TGTGCTCTTGGGGAACAAGAACGGACAACTGGGGGATACCCGTACACCGATAAACTCATCTTT. It translates to CALGEQERTTGGYPYTDKLIF.

As for this clone: A much larger clone is a single base away; this may be a read error. The chain is built from TRDV2 and TRDJ2, with 8 bases that match TRDD3. The V and J ends lost 3 bases and 0 bases, in that order; junction bases with no gene match: 11. The CDR3 is 18 residues long. The germline V gene encodes CDR1 GEAIGNYY and CDR2 EKD. CDR3 nucleotides: TGTGCCTGTGACGAGAGCAACTGGGGGGCAACTTTGACAGCACAACTCTTCTTT. Translated: CACDESNWGATLTAQLFF.